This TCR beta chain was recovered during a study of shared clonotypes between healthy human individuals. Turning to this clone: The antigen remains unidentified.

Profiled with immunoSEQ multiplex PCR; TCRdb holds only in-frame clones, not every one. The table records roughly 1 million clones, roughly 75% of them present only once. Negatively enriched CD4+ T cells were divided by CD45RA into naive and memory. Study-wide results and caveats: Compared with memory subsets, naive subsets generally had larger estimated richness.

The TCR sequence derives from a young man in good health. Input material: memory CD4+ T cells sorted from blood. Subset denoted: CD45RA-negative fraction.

The CDR3 protein is CSVAGRGEMEQYF. The CDR3 DNA sequence: TGCAGCGTTGCGGGCCGGGGGGAGATGGAGCAGTACTTC. The chain couples TRBV29-1 to TRBJ2-7, with 7 bases lining up with TRBD2. CDR3 size: 13 residues. Germline loops: CDR1 SQVTM, CDR2 ANQGSEA. V lost 4 bases and J lost 7; bases outside the gene matches: 10.